The T cell receptor (beta chain) described here comes from a study of blood T cell repertoires in COVID-19. The CDR3 totals 17 residues. Trimming took 0 bases from V and 0 from J, leaving 12 bases between them. CDR1 MNHNS and CDR2 SASEGT come from the germline V gene. Assay: immunoSEQ multiplex PCR; the TCRdb copy retains only in-frame clones and omits some. The table records around 150,000 clones, roughly 84% of them present only once. Sequenced sample: peripheral blood. The chain uses TRBV6-1 and TRBJ1-5; D call uncertain. The clonotype originates from a man younger than 40 with COVID-19, enrolled during active disease. The CDR3: CASSEAYSTSSNQPQHF. CDR3 sequence (DNA): TGTGCCAGCAGTGAAGCTTACAGCACTAGTAGCAATCAGCCCCAGCATTTT.